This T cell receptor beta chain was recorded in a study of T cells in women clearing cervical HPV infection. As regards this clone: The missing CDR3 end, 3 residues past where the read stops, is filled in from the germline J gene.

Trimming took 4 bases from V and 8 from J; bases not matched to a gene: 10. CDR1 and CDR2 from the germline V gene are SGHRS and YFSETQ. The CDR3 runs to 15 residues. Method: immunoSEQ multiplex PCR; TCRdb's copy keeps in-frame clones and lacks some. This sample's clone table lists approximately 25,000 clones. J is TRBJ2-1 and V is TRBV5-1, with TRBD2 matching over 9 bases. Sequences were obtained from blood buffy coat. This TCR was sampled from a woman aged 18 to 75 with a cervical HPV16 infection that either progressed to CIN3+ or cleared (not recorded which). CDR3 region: CASSPIGTSPDEQFF. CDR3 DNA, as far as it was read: TGCGCCAGCAGCCCGATAGGGACTAGCCCCGATGAG.